These 3 T cell receptor beta chains were sequenced from one sample in a study of blood T cell repertoires in COVID-19. Sequencing used immunoSEQ multiplex PCR; TCRdb keeps in-frame clones, though not all of them. The data hold fewer than 350,000 clones, with around 88% observed a single time. The sequenced material came from PBMCs or T cells enriched from blood (not recorded which). Receptors were obtained from a woman between 40 and 55 years old who had recovered from COVID-19.

CDR3 nucleotides: TGCGCCAGCAGTCGAAGCTTAGTTGGGACAGGGGGTTCCATGAACACTGAAGCTTTCTTT. Protein sequence: CASSRSLVGTGGSMNTEAFF. V and J are TRBV4-1 and TRBJ1-1; 11 nucleotides match TRBD1. The CDR3 consists of 20 residues. V lost 6 bases to trimming and J lost 0 bases; unmatched junction nucleotides: 18. CDR1 MGHRA and CDR2 YSYEKL come from the germline V gene.

The V call is TRBV6-6, the J call TRBJ1-5; tentatively, D is TRBD1 (6 bases). V was trimmed by 4 bases and J by 4 bases, leaving 14 bases between them. Germline CDR1 reads MNHNY; CDR2 reads SVGAGI (reference sequence). This CDR3 comprises 15 residues. CDR3 nucleotide sequence: TGTGCCAGCAGTTCTATGGGGGCCGGAAATCAGCCCCAGCATTTT. Residues: CASSSMGAGNQPQHF.

The chain couples TRBV2 to TRBJ1-5; D unclear. Germline V gene lookup returns CDR1 SNHLY and CDR2 FYNNEI. The CDR3 consists of 14 residues. The ends were cut back, 1 base at V and 6 bases at J, with 10 bases in the middle. The CDR3 region has the DNA TGTGCCAGCAGTGAAGGACCTAGATCTCAGCCCCAGCATTTT. Amino acids: CASSEGPRSQPQHF.